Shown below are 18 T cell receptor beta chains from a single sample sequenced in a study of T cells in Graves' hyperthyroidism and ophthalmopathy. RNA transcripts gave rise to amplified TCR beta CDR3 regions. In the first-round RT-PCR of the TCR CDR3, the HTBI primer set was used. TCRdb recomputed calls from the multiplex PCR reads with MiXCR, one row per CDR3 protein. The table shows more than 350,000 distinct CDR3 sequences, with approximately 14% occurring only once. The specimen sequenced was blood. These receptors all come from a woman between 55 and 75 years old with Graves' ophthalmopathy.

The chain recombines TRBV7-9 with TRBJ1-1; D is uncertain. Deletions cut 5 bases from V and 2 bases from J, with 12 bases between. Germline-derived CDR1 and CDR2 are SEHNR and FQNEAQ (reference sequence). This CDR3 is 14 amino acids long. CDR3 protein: CASSPARGNTEAFF. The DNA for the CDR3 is TGTGCCAGCAGCCCCGCAAGAGGAAACACTGAAGCTTTCTTT.

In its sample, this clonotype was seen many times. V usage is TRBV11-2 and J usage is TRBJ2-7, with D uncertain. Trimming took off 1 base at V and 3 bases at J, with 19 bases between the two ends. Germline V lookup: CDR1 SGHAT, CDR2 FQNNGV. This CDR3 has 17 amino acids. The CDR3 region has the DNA TGTGCCAGCAGCTTAGCTGTCCAGATTGGGCCGCACTACGAGCAGTACTTC. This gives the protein CASSLAVQIGPHYEQYF. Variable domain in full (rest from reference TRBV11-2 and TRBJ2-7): EAGVAQSPRYKIIEKRQSVAFWCNPISGHATLYWYQQILGQGPKLLIQFQNNGVVDDSQLPKDRFSAERLKGVDSTLKIQPAKLEDSAVYLCASSLAVQIGPHYEQYFGPGTRLTVT.

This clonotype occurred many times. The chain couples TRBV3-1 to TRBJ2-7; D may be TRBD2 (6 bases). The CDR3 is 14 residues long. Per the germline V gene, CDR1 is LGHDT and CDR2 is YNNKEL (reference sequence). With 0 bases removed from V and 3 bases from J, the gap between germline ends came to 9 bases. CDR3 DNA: TGTGCCAGCAGCCAAGATGCCGGGGGCTACGAGCAGTACTTC. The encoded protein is CASSQDAGGYEQYF.

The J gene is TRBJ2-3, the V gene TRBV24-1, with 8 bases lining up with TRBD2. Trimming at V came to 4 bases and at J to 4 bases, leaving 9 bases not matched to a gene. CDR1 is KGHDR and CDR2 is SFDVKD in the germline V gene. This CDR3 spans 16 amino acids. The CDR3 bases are TGTGCCACCAGTGACCCAAGCGGGAGCGCGGCAGATACGCAGTATTTT. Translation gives CATSDPSGSAADTQYF.

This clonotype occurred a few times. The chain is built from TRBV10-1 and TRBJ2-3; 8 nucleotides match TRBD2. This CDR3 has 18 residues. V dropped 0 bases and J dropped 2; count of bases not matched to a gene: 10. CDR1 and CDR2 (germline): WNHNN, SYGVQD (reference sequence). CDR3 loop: CASSESHLGTRNTDTQYF. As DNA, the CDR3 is TGCGCCAGCAGTGAGTCCCATCTCGGGACTAGAAACACAGATACGCAGTATTTT.

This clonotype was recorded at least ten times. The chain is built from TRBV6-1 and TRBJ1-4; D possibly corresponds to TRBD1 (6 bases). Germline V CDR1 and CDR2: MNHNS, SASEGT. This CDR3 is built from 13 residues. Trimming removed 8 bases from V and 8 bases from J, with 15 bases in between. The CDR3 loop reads CASYNREIEKLFF. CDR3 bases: TGTGCCAGCTATAACAGGGAGATCGAAAAACTGTTTTTT.

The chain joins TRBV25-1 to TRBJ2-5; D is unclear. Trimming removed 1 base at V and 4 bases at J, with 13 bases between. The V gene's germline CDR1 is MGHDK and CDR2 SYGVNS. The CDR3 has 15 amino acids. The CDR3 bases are TGTGCCAGCAGTGAATCCCCCGTAGGGTTAGAGACCCAGTACTTC. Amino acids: CASSESPVGLETQYF. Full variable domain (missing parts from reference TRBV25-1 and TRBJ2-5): EADIYQTPRYLVIGTGKKITLECSQTMGHDKMYWYQQDPGMELHLIHYSYGVNSTEKGDLSSESTVSRIRTEHFPLTLESARPSHTSQYLCASSESPVGLETQYFGPGTRLLVL.

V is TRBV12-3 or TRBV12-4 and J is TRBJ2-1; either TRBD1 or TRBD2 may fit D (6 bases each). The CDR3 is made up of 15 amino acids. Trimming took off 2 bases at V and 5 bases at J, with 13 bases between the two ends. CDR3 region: CASSLRRGVNNEQFF. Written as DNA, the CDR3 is TGTGCCAGCAGTTTACGGAGGGGGGTAAACAATGAGCAGTTCTTC.

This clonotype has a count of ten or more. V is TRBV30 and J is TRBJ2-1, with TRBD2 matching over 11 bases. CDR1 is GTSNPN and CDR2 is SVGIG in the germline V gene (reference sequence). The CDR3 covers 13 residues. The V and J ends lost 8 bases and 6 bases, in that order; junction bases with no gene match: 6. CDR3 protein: CAGMLAGGNEQFF. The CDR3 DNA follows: TGTGCCGGCATGCTAGCGGGAGGCAATGAGCAGTTCTTC.

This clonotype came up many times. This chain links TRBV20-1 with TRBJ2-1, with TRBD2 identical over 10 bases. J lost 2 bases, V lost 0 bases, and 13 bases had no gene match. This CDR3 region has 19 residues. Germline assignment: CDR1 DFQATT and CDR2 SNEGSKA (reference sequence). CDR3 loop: CSARDTLAGGPMAYNEQFF. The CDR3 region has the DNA TGCAGTGCTAGAGATACCTTAGCGGGAGGTCCCATGGCCTACAATGAGCAGTTCTTC.

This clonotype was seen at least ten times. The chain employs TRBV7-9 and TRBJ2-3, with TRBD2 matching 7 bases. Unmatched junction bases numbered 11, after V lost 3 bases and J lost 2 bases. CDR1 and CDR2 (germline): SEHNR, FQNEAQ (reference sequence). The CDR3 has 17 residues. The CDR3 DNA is TGTGCCAGCAGCTTGGGAGGGACCTCCACCTTCACAGATACGCAGTATTTT. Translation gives CASSLGGTSTFTDTQYF.

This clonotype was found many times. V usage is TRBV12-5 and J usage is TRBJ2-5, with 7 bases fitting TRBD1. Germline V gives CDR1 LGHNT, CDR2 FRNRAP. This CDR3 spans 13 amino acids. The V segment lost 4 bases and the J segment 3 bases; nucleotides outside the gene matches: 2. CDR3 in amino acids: CASGWTGKETQYF. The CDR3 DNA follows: TGTGCTAGTGGTTGGACAGGAAAAGAGACCCAGTACTTC.

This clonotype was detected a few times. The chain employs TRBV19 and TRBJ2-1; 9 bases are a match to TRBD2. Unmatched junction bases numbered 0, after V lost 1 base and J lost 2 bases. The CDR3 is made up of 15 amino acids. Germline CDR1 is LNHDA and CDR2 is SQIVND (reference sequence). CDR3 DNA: TGTGCCAGTAGTATAGCTAGCGGGACCTACAATGAGCAGTTCTTC. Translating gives CASSIASGTYNEQFF.

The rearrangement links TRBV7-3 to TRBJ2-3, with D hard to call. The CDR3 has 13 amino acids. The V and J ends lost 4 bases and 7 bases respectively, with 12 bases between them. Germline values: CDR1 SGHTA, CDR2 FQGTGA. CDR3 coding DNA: TGTGCCAGCAGCTCAGGACCGAAATATACGCAGTATTTT. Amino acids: CASSSGPKYTQYF.

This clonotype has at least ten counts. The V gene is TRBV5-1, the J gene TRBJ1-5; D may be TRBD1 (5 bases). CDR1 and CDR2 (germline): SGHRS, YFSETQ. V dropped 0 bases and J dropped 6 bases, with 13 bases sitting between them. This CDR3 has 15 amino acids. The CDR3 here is CASSLAGARSQPQHF. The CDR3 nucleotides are TGCGCCAGCAGCTTGGCCGGGGCGAGGAGTCAGCCCCAGCATTTT.

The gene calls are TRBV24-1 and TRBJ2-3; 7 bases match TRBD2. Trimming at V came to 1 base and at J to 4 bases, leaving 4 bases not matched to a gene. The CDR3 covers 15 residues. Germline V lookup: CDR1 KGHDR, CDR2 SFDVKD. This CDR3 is CATSDLGLGADTQYF. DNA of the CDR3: TGTGCCACCAGTGATTTAGGACTAGGGGCAGATACGCAGTATTTT.

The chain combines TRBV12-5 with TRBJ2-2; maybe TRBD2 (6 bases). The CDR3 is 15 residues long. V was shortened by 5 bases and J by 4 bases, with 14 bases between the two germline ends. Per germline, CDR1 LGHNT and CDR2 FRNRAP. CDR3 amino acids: CASGRVGSGTGELFF. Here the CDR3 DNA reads TGTGCTAGTGGTCGGGTCGGGAGTGGCACCGGGGAGCTGTTTTTT.

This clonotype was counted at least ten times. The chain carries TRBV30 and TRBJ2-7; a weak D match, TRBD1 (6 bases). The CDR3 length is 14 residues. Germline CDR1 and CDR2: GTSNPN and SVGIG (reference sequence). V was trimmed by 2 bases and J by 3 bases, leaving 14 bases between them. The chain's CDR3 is CAWSPPGHHYEQYF. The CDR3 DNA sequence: TGTGCCTGGAGTCCCCCGGGACACCACTACGAGCAGTACTTC. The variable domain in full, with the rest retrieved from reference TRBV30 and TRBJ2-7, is SQTIHQWPATLVQPVGSPLSLECTVEGTSNPNLYWYRQAAGRGLQLLFYSVGIGQISSEVPQNLSASRPQDRQFILSSKKLLLSDSGFYLCAWSPPGHHYEQYFGPGTRLTVT.